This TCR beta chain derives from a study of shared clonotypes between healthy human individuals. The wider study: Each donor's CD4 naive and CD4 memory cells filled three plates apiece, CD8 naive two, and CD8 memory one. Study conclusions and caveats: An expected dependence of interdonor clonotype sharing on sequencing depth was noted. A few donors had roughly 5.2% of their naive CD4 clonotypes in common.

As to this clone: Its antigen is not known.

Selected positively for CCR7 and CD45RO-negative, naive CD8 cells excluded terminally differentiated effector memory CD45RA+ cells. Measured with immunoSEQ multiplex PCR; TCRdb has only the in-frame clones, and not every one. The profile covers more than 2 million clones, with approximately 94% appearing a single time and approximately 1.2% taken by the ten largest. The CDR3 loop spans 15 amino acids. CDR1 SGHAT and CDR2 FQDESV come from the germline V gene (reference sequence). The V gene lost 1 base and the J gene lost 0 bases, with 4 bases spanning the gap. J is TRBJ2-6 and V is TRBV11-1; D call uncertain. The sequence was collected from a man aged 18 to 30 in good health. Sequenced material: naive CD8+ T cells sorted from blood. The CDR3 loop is CASSLGFSGANVLTF. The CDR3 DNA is TGTGCCAGCAGCTTAGGGTTCTCTGGGGCCAACGTCCTGACTTTC.